This TCR beta chain was captured by sequencing in a study of response to subunit inactivated influenza vaccine. Study observations and caveats: Researchers suggested that each seasonal influenza vaccination recruits few new T cells.

TCRdb fed the RT-PCR reads into MiXCR, producing one record per CDR3 protein. The top ten clones hold approximately 27% of a sample with some 190,000 distinct CDR3 sequences, 13% to 15% of them seen once. Looked up from germline, CDR1 is SGDLS and CDR2 is YYNGEE. The CDR3 covers 14 residues. Trimming at V came to 6 bases and at J to 8 bases, leaving 7 bases not matched to a gene. About this clonotype: Its matching antigen is unknown.

Sample: CD8+ T cells sorted from PBMCs, taken roughly 5 days after vaccination. V and J are TRBV9 and TRBJ2-1, with 11 bases aligning to TRBD2. The receptor was isolated from a man in his fifties who received an inactivated influenza vaccine. CDR3 nucleotides: TGTGCCAGCAATAGCGGGGGGGCCGGGGATGAGCAGTTCTTC. It specifies CASNSGGAGDEQFF.